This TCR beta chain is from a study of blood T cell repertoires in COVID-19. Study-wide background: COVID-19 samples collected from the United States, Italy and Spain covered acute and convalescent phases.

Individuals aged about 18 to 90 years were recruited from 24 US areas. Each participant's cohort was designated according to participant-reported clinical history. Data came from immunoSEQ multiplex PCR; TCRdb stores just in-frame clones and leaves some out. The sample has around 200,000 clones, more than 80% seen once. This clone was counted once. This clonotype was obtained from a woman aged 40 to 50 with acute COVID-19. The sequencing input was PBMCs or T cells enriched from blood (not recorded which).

The CDR3 region is CASSQDLQATLDEQYF. In DNA, the CDR3 is TGCGCCAGCAGCCAAGATCTGCAGGCTACTTTGGACGAGCAGTACTTC. V usage is TRBV4-3 and J usage is TRBJ2-7; D is ambiguous. Between the trimmed V and J ends, which lost 0 bases and 5 bases, there was a span of 17 bases. CDR1 and CDR2 from the germline V gene are LGHNA and YSLEER. This CDR3 region has 16 residues.